Here is one TCR beta chain with its context. This clone has only a few counts. Its antigen is not yet known. There are no base qualities to consult, and no much larger clone falls within one base. Libraries were built with the immunoSEQ multiplex PCR assay. For the multiplex PCR, a mixture combining 60 forward primers for TCR Vbeta segments and 13 reverse primers for TCR Jbeta segments was used. The CDR3 region of rearranged TCR beta genes was amplified from genomic DNA by a multiplex PCR assay. Amplified TCR beta libraries were sequenced as 87-base-pair reads on the Illumina HiSeq System. In the original analysis: A later analysis counted approximately 74 million unique TCR beta chains across the 550 to 750 repertoires, and approximately 11 million of these chains were shared by at least two donors. Raw reads were error-corrected and collapsed into unique sequences by a nearest-neighbor algorithm in which closely related sequences were merged to remove PCR and sequencing errors. To assign V, D and J gene segments, CDR3 sequences were aligned to IMGT reference sequences. Each retained sequence needed at least a six-nucleotide match to both a V gene segment and a J gene segment. Rearrangements were classified as productive when the CDR3 lacked stop codons and remained in frame with V and J, and all other rearrangements were classified as non-productive. Following IMGT convention, CDR3 was defined as the stretch from the second conserved V-encoded cysteine up to the conserved J-encoded phenylalanine. The earlier analysis of some 540 of the donors excluded any sequence lacking an unambiguous match to a single V gene segment. In an earlier analysis of about 590 of the donors, a V segment was called functional when productive rearrangements were above 56.7%, and segregating when the standard deviation between donors exceeded 5%. A statistical classification framework was built to diagnose cytomegalovirus status from the catalog of TCR beta chain sequences. In a later analysis, TCR nucleotide sequences were compared against IMGT/GENE-DB human TR gene sequences so that V and J genes could be assigned. Using the TCRdist pipeline, a later analysis assigned CDR3 sequences along with most-parsimonious VDJ recombination scenarios. In a later analysis, each TCR beta chain was defined by its CDR3 amino acid sequence together with its V-gene family, and reads without a unique V-gene family were excluded. To address suspected cross-contamination and a sequencing artifact, a later analysis removed a few hundred highly shared, low-generation-probability nucleotide sequences. In a later analysis, a clonal expansion index for each public chain was calculated from normalized within-repertoire ranks of inferred template counts. A later analysis computed generation probabilities with a VDJ recombination model fitted to out-of-frame rearrangements, and checked the results against IGoR. A later analysis scored TCR-TCR, TCR-HLA and TCR-CMV co-occurrence with hypergeometric tests, applying a repertoire-size bias correction to TCR pairs. A later analysis estimated false discovery rates by permuting HLA or CMV assignments 20 times. In a later analysis, co-occurring TCRs were grouped with DBSCAN, and TCRdist sequence similarity was added when clustering was performed within HLA-allele-positive subsets. Repertoires with fewer than 30,000 or more than 120,000 public chains were left out of co-occurrence clustering, as were five repertoires with anomalous nucleotide sharing. TCRdb holds this immuneACCESS table with in-frame rearrangements only. Some clones are missing; in checked studies, unresolved V genes explain under half, and the rest has no known cause. Clone size and V and J calls were adopted from that table, with D and trimming inferred from the DNA. This sample is represented by about 120,000 clones; roughly 8.6% of them were singletons. 5.5% to 7.5% of the sample is held by the ten biggest clonotypes.

This entry is derived from a study of cytomegalovirus exposure and HLA in healthy donors (dated by TCRdb to 2016 to 2017). Some background on the complete study: In an earlier analysis of roughly 500 of the donors, around 300 Gb of sequence data and 90 million to 130 million unique TCR beta sequences from 180 million or so T cells were reported. To predict cytomegalovirus infection status, the study combined high-throughput TCR immunosequencing, statistical association of individual TCRs with disease status, and machine learning. About 300 gigabases of sequencing data and 70 million to 100 million unique TCR sequences were included in an early release covering 550 to 650 HLA-typed donors. Donor age, sex, ethnicity and CMV serostatus were compiled together with the repertoire data. The number of donors typed differed by locus, with 629-630 for A, B, C, DRB1 and DQB1, around 500 for DQA1, 600 to 610 for DPA1, and approximately 470 for DPB1. HLA typing covered class I and class II loci at four-digit resolution. Every repertoire in the discovery cohort had been generated on one and the same sequencing platform. Besides the first cohort of approximately 710 subjects, a separate validation cohort made up of 120 or so different subjects was used. Among some 400 genotyped donors of the cohort, an average of around 240,000 unique TCR beta nucleotide sequences was sequenced per donor, of which about 19% were non-productive. In the later analysis, no new phenotypic data were used to find candidate immune exposures; instead, reliance was placed on TCR beta sequences and their occurrence across donors. An earlier analysis of 450 to 750 of the donors used high-throughput TCR beta sequencing to judge whether each TCR beta V gene segment behaved as functional or pseudogenic. Genome-wide SNP genotypes for about 60% of the roughly 670 donors were used in a later genetic analysis, which treated that subset as a discovery cohort. Of the 350 to 450 genotyped donors, approximately 80% were placed in the genetic ancestry cluster associated with self-reported Caucasian donors. Five DR-DQ haplotypes were treated as single units for association and clustering because of strong linkage in the cohort. The study profiled the T cell repertoires of fewer than 850 subjects by immunosequencing and related them to cytomegalovirus serostatus. To study patterns of TCR occurrence, a later analysis re-analyzed previously published TCR beta repertoires from 666 donors and added high-resolution HLA genotyping. The study aimed to test whether cataloging public T cell receptors could reveal signatures of past pathogen exposure. Study-level results and caveats: In an earlier analysis of 587 of the donors, most TCR beta V segments were observed in productive rearrangements about 87% or about 30% of the time, broadly matching IMGT annotations. According to a later analysis, TCR association rates differed among HLA loci, with DRB1 alleles showing the most associated TCRs and HLA-C alleles showing the fewest. The 87-base-pair reads could not distinguish some IMGT-functional V segments, including TRBV6-2 and TRBV6-3, so those segments were excluded. The only immune exposure information available for the cohort was CMV serostatus. In a later genetic analysis, a missense DCLRE1C variant was associated with V-gene and J-gene trimming of TCR beta chains, and the association was replicated in an independent cohort. In a later analysis, some 17,000 TCR beta sequences were associated with specific HLA alleles at a false discovery rate of 0.05. Because counts were too low, some 16 rarely observed V segments, including chromosome 9 orphons, were excluded from the earlier analysis of under 650 of the donors. A later analysis found that most CMV-associated TCR beta chains appeared HLA-restricted, with HLA associations seemingly driven largely by CMV exposure. A cluster of highly shared sequence variants was judged likely to represent a technical artifact of the sequencing pipeline. Because HLA typing was unavailable for some donors at each locus, only the typed subset was used in association tests. Most TCR sequences were seen in very few donors, while some public TCRs were found in many individuals. In a later analysis, HLA-associated TCR beta chains were found to be more clonally expanded and to have lower generation probabilities than equally common non-associated chains. According to a later genetic analysis, donors in an Asian-associated ancestry cluster had fewer N-insertions in productive TCRs than the approximately 710-donor mean. The presence/absence analyses assumed that sequencing depth was roughly uniform across donors, and that assumption may not be true. The classifier was reported to diagnose cytomegalovirus status with high specificity and sensitivity in both the original and validation cohorts. Linkage disequilibrium might explain the correlated functional status among segregating V segments, but an unknown experimental factor could not be ruled out. In vitro tests confirmed that a few of the cytomegalovirus-associated TCR beta chains recognize cytomegalovirus antigens. The study gave a list of around 170 TCR beta chains associated with cytomegalovirus. This cohort had only TCR beta chains sequenced, and the lack of alpha or paired-chain data limited which features could be detected. The authors suggested that the approach could potentially be generalized to other disease states and immunological phenotypes. A later analysis reported that several top co-occurrence clusters appeared linked to parvovirus B19, influenza, CMV and Epstein-Barr virus. Assigning TCR associations to individual alleles was difficult when HLA alleles, especially DR and DQ, strongly co-occurred. A further reported finding was that TCR beta sequences accurately predicted the HLA-A and HLA-B alleles for most subjects in the first cohort.

The CDR3 measures 15 amino acids from cysteine to phenylalanine. Only CDR3 DNA is held: 45 bases, read in frame from base 1. V trim: 0 bases; J trim: 8 bases; unmatched bases: 7. CDR1 MNHEY and CDR2 SVGAGI are derived from the germline V gene. In total, around 600 healthy bone marrow donors made up the cohort. Cohort members were all nominally healthy when sampled, although unrecorded immune exposures were likely present. The donor was CMV seropositive and was included in the group of almost 300 seropositive cohort members. Each donor provided a peripheral blood sample, and peripheral blood mononuclear cells were used for TCR beta sequencing. Genomic DNA was extracted from the blood cell samples with the Qiagen DNeasy Blood Extraction Kit.

The receptor chain draws on TRBV6-5 and TRBJ2-4, with 7 bases in between that match TRBD1. The source material was PBMCs. This clonotype originated in a woman aged 40-49 years in good health and CMV-seropositive. CDR3 sequence: CASSYSKGGLDIQYF. The sequence in DNA is TGTGCCAGCAGTTACTCGAAAGGGGGCTTAGACATTCAGTACTTC.